This passage covers 18 T cell receptor beta chains from one sample sequenced in a study of blood T cell repertoires in COVID-19. Sequenced by immunoSEQ multiplex PCR; TCRdb stores in-frame clones only, minus some. The sample has about 250,000 clones, around 83% seen once. The specimen was PBMCs or T cells enriched from blood (not recorded which). The receptors derive from a woman aged 45 to 65 who had been exposed to COVID-19.

V usage is TRBV19 and J usage is TRBJ1-1; D might be TRBD1 (5 bases). Trimming removed 6 bases from V and 4 bases from J, with 12 bases in between. Germline values: CDR1 LNHDA, CDR2 SQIVND (reference sequence). CDR3 length equals 13 residues. The CDR3 spells CASSLQGTTEAFF. DNA for the CDR3: TGTGCCAGTAGCCTCCAGGGAACCACTGAAGCTTTCTTT.

As regards this clone: Relative to the germline gene, one junction end is altered; a read error may explain this. The CDR3 DNA is TGTACCAGCAGTACCAAGACAGGGTGGGGCACTGAAGCTTTCTTT. Amino acids: CTSSTKTGWGTEAFF. The chain employs TRBV6-5 and TRBJ1-1, with TRBD1 identical over 7 bases. The germline V gene encodes CDR1 MNHEY and CDR2 SVGAGI. There are 15 residues in the CDR3.

The chain links TRBV12-3 or TRBV12-4 to TRBJ1-1; D gene ambiguous. CDR3 length: 13 residues. V dropped 6 bases and J dropped 8 bases, with 16 bases sitting between them. CDR3: CASSYHGGAEAFF. Written as DNA, the CDR3 is TGTGCCAGCAGCTATCACGGCGGAGCGGAAGCTTTCTTT.

V gene TRBV6-1 combines with J gene TRBJ2-3, with TRBD2 identical over 11 bases. Germline V gives CDR1 MNHNS, CDR2 SASEGT. With 2 bases clipped from V and 2 bases from J, the junction kept 18 bases outside the gene matches. The CDR3 sequence is 21 residues long. The CDR3 DNA is TGTGCCAGCAGTGAAACCCCCGCTAGCGGGGGGACTCCGAAAAACACAGATACGCAGTATTTT. It yields the protein CASSETPASGGTPKNTDTQYF.

In its sample, this clone was seen once. The CDR3 DNA sequence: TGTGCCAGCAGGGACACCCAGAACACTGAAGCTTTCTTT. Its protein is CASRDTQNTEAFF. The V and J genes are TRBV12-3 or TRBV12-4 and TRBJ1-1; TRBD1 is a possible D gene (5 bases). Trimming shortened V by 6 bases and J by 1 base, and 9 bases separated the two germline ends. The CDR3 length is 13 residues.

This chain links TRBV2 with TRBJ2-7, with D maybe TRBD2 (5 bases). Trimming removed 5 bases at V and 2 bases at J, with 16 bases between. The germline V gene has CDR1 SNHLY and CDR2 FYNNEI. The CDR3 runs to 15 residues. Written as DNA, the CDR3 is TGTGCCAGCAGTCGAGAGGTCGGGAATCCCTACGAGCAGTACTTC. This codes for CASSREVGNPYEQYF.

A single count supports this clone. The chain is built from TRBV19 and TRBJ2-5; no clear D. The CDR3 runs to 13 residues. Germline-derived CDR1 and CDR2 are LNHDA and SQIVND (reference sequence). The V end lost 3 bases, the J end lost 5 bases, and 10 bases lay between the germline ends. The CDR3 sequence is CASSMNRRETQYF. CDR3 DNA sequence: TGTGCCAGTAGTATGAACAGAAGGGAGACCCAGTACTTC.

The chain couples TRBV19 to TRBJ1-2, with a weak D call TRBD1 (5 bases). Germline V CDR1 and CDR2: LNHDA, SQIVND (reference sequence). CDR3 length: 15 amino acids. Trimming left V 5 bases short and J 5 bases short, with 18 bases between. The CDR3 loop is CASSRLETEFYGYTF. CDR3 DNA: TGTGCCAGTAGTCGGCTCGAGACAGAGTTTTATGGCTACACCTTC.

This chain joins TRBV5-1 and TRBJ2-2, with D possibly being TRBD1 (6 bases). CDR3 length: 15 amino acids. CDR1 and CDR2 from the germline V gene are SGHRS and YFSETQ. With 4 bases removed from V and 4 bases from J, the gap between germline ends came to 14 bases. CDR3 in amino acids: CASSLVTGSTGELFF. CDR3 coding DNA: TGCGCCAGCAGCCTCGTAACAGGGTCCACCGGGGAGCTGTTTTTT.

This clone was found once. This rearrangement joins TRBV7-2 to TRBJ2-3, with TRBD2 matching 14 bases. Trimming took 4 bases from V and 1 from J; bases not matched to a gene: 7. The CDR3 extends over 18 amino acids. The V gene's germline CDR1 is SGHTA and CDR2 FQGNSA. The CDR3 DNA reads TGTGCCAGCAGCTCCCGACTAGCGGGGGGGCCTCGCACAGATACGCAGTATTTT. Its protein is CASSSRLAGGPRTDTQYF.

The J gene is TRBJ2-2, the V gene TRBV5-6, with a tentative D call TRBD1 (5 bases). This CDR3 region has 16 residues. V lost 1 base to trimming and J lost 3 bases, with 13 bases between them. CDR1 is SGHDT, CDR2 YYEEEE, per germline. The CDR3: CASSLKGAYYTGELFF. The CDR3, as DNA: TGTGCCAGCAGCTTGAAAGGGGCCTACTACACCGGGGAGCTGTTTTTT.

The chain recombines TRBV28 with TRBJ2-5, with 7 nucleotides matching TRBD2. V was pared by 6 bases and J by 1 base, with 8 bases of the junction left unmatched. The CDR3 covers 15 residues. CDR1 and CDR2 (germline): MDHEN, SYDVKM. The CDR3 DNA is TGTGCCAGCAGCTCGCGGGGGAGCATCCAAGAGACCCAGTACTTC. Translating it yields CASSSRGSIQETQYF.

The V and J genes are TRBV29-1 and TRBJ2-5, with D tentatively TRBD1 (6 bases). CDR3 size: 10 residues. Trimming took off 7 bases at V and 3 bases at J, with 6 bases between the two ends. Germline V gene sequence: CDR1 SQVTM, CDR2 ANQGSEA. As DNA, the CDR3 is TGCAGCGACAGGGAAGAGACCCAGTACTTC. This gives the protein CSDREETQYF.

The J gene is TRBJ1-1, the V gene TRBV7-8; no firm D call. CDR1 and CDR2 from the germline V gene are SGHVS and FQNEAQ. The CDR3 consists of 13 residues. The V gene lost 7 bases and the J gene lost 3 bases, with 12 bases spanning the gap. The CDR3 DNA reads as TGTGCCAGCACCCTCCGCCAGGACACTGAAGCTTTCTTT. It encodes CASTLRQDTEAFF.

This chain links TRBV29-1 with TRBJ2-7, with 9 nucleotides matching TRBD2. The ends lost 4 bases at V and 3 bases at J; junction bases unmatched: 16. This CDR3 has 17 residues. In germline, CDR1 is SQVTM, CDR2 ANQGSEA. CDR3 loop: CSVGLAEIVQANYEQYF. In DNA, the CDR3 is TGCAGCGTTGGACTAGCGGAGATAGTCCAAGCAAACTACGAGCAGTACTTC.

The chain uses TRBV12-3 or TRBV12-4 and TRBJ1-3; D ambiguous. The germline V and J ends were trimmed by 1 base and 7 bases, with 8 bases remaining between them. The CDR3 is made up of 13 amino acids. Here the CDR3 reads CASSLGGFNTIYF. For the CDR3, the DNA is TGTGCCAGCAGTTTAGGAGGGTTCAACACCATATATTTT.

The chain couples TRBV7-2 to TRBJ2-7; D unresolved. Trimming took off 6 bases at V and 5 bases at J, with 20 bases between the two ends. Germline V lookup: CDR1 SGHTA, CDR2 FQGNSA. The CDR3 is made up of 15 amino acids. This chain's CDR3 is CASRPSSSFGDEQYF. CDR3 DNA: TGTGCCAGCAGGCCGTCTTCATCGTTCGGAGACGAGCAGTACTTC.

V and J are TRBV5-1 and TRBJ1-2; D remains ambiguous. V gave up 0 bases and J gave up 7 bases, with 13 bases separating them. The CDR3 length is 14 residues. CDR1 SGHRS and CDR2 YFSETQ come from the germline V gene. CDR3 bases: TGCGCCAGCAGCTTGGACGGGAGATATCGTGGCTACACCTTC. Translation gives CASSLDGRYRGYTF.